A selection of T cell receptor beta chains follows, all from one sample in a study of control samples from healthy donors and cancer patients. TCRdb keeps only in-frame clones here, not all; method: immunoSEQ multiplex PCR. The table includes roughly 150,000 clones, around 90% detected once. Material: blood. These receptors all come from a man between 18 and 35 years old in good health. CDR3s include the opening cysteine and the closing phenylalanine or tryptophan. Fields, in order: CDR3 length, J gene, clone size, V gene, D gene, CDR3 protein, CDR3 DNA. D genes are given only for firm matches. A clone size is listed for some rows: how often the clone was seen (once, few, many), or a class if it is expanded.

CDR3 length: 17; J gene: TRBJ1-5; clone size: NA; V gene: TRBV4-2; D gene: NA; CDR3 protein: CASSQDQPGGASQPQHF; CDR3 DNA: TGTGCCAGCAGCCAAGATCAGCCGGGGGGGGCTTCTCAGCCCCAGCATTTT
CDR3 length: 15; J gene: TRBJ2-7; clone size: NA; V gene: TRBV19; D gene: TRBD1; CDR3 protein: CASSRVGQGAREQYF; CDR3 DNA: TGTGCCAGTAGTCGAGTAGGACAGGGGGCCCGGGAGCAGTACTTC
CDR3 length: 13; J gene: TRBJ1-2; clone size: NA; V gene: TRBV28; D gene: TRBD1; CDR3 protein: CASSIGTGVGYTF; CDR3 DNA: TGTGCCAGCAGTATCGGGACAGGGGTTGGCTACACCTTC
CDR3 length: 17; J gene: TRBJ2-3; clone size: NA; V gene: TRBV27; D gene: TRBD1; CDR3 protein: CASSKIPGTGGRDTQYF; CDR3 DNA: TGTGCCAGCAGTAAAATACCCGGGACAGGGGGCAGAGATACGCAGTATTTT
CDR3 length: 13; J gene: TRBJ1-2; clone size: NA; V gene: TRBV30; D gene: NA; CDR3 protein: CAWYRDWTYGYTF; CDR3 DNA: TGTGCCTGGTATCGAGATTGGACCTATGGCTACACCTTC
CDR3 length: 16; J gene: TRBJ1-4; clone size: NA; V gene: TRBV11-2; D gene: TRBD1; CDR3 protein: CASSYSQGASFEKLFF; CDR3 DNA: TGTGCCAGCAGCTATTCCCAGGGGGCATCATTCGAAAAACTGTTTTTT
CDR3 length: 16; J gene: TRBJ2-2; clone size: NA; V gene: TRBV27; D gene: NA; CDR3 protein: CASSLIPQGNTGELFF; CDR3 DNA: TGTGCCAGCAGTTTAATTCCGCAGGGAAACACCGGGGAGCTGTTTTTT
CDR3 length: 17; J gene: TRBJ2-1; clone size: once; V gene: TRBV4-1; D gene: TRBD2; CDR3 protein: CASSQAFGLAGGDEQFF; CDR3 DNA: TGCGCCAGCAGCCAAGCTTTTGGTCTAGCGGGGGGGGATGAGCAGTTCTTC
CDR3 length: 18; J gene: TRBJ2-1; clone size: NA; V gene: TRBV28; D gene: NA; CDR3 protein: CASSSRRGGLSSYNEQFF; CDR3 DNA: TGTGCCAGCAGTTCCCGAAGGGGGGGCCTTAGCTCCTACAATGAGCAGTTCTTC
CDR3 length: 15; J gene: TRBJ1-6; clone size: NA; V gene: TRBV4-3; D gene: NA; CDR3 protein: CASSQVPSYNSPLHF; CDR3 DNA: TGCGCCAGCAGCCAAGTTCCCTCCTATAATTCACCCCTCCACTTT
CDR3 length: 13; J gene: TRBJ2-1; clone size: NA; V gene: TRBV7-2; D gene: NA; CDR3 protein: CASSTYLGDEQFF; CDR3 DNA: TGTGCCAGCAGCACATACCTAGGGGATGAGCAGTTCTTC
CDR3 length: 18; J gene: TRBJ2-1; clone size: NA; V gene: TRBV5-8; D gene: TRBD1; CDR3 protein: CASSLATAGTGLVNEQFF; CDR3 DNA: TGTGCCAGCAGCTTGGCAACGGCCGGGACAGGGCTTGTAAATGAGCAGTTCTTC
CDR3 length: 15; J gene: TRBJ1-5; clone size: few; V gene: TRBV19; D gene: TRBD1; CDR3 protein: CASSIDRGGNQPQHF; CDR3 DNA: TGTGCCAGTAGTATTGACAGGGGCGGCAATCAGCCCCAGCATTTT
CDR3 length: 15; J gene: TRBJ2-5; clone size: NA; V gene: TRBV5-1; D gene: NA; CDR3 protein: CASSRPGSSGETQYF; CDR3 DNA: TGCGCCAGCAGCCGGCCTGGCAGTTCGGGGGAGACCCAGTACTTC
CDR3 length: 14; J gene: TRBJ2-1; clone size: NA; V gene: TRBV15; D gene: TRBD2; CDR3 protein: CATSRGSGGDEQFF; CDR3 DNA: TGTGCCACCAGCAGAGGTAGCGGGGGGGATGAGCAGTTCTTC
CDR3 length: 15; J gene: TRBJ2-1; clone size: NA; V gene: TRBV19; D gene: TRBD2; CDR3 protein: CASTGPAGGYNEQFF; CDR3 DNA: TGTGCCAGTACGGGCCCAGCGGGGGGGTACAATGAGCAGTTCTTC
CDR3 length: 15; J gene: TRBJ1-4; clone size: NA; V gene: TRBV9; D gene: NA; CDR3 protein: CASSARDNQGEKLFF; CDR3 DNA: TGTGCCAGCAGCGCCCGGGACAACCAAGGGGAAAAACTGTTTTTT
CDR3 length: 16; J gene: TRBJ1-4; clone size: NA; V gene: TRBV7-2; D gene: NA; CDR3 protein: CASSRAMGAYNEKLFF; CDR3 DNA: TGTGCCAGCAGTCGGGCTATGGGAGCGTATAATGAAAAACTGTTTTTT
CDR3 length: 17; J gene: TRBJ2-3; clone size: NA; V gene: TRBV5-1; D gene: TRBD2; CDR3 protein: CASSLGTSGGLADTQYF; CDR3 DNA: TGCGCCAGCAGCTTAGGTACTAGCGGGGGGTTAGCAGATACGCAGTATTTT
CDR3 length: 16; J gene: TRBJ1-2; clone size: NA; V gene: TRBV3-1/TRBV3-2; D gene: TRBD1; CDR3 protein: CASSQDVETGTGGYTF; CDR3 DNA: TGTGCCAGCAGCCAAGATGTAGAGACAGGGACGGGCGGCTACACCTTC
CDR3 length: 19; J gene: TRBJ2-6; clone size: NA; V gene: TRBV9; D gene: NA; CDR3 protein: CASSPGSRVARPGANVLTF; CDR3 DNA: TGTGCCAGCAGCCCCGGTTCCCGGGTAGCCAGGCCTGGGGCCAACGTCCTGACTTTC
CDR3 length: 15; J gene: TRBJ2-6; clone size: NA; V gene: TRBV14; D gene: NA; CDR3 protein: CASSQDPIGANVLTF; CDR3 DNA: TGTGCCAGCAGCCAAGATCCCATAGGGGCCAACGTCCTGACTTTC
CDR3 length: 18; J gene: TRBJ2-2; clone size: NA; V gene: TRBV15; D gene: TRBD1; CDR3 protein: CATSRDFEGARNTGELFF; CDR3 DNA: TGTGCCACCAGCAGAGACTTTGAGGGGGCGCGGAACACCGGGGAGCTGTTTTTT
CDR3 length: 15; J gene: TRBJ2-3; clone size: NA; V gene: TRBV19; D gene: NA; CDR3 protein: CASSQASLSTDTQYF; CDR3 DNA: TGTGCCAGTAGTCAGGCTAGCTTATCAACAGATACGCAGTATTTT
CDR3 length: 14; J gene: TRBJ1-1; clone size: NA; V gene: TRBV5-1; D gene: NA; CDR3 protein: CASSSSSMNTEAFF; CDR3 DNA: TGCGCCAGCAGCTCCAGCTCTATGAACACTGAAGCTTTCTTT
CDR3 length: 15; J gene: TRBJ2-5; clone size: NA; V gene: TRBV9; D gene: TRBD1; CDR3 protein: CASSGGTASQETQYF; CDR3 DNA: TGTGCCAGCAGCGGAGGGACAGCCTCTCAAGAGACCCAGTACTTC
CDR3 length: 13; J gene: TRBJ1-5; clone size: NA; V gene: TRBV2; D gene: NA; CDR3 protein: CASSPESNQPQHF; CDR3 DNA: TGTGCCAGCAGTCCAGAGAGCAATCAGCCCCAGCATTTT
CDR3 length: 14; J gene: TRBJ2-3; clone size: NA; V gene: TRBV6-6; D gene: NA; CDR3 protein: CASSYSGSTDTQYF; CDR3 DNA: TGTGCCAGCAGTTACTCTGGCAGCACAGATACGCAGTATTTT
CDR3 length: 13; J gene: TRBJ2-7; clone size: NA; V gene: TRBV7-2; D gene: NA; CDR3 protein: CASSLQGYYEQYF; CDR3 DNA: TGTGCCAGCAGCTTGCAGGGGTACTACGAGCAGTACTTC
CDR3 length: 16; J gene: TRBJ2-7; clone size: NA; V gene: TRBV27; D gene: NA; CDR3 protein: CASSLIWGASNYEQYF; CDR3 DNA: TGTGCCAGCAGTTTAATCTGGGGGGCTTCTAATTACGAGCAGTACTTC
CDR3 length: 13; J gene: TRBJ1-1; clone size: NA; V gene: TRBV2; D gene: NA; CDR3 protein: CASGTDMNTEAFF; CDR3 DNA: TGTGCCAGCGGGACGGACATGAACACTGAAGCTTTCTTT
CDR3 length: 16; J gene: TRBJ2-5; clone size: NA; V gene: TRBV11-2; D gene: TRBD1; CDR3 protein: CASSSRDRVGRETQYF; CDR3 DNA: TGTGCCAGCAGCTCCCGGGACAGGGTGGGGAGGGAGACCCAGTACTTC
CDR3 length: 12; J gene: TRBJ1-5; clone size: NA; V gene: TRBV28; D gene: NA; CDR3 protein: CASSLPNQPQHF; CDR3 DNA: TGTGCCAGCAGTTTACCTAATCAGCCCCAGCATTTT
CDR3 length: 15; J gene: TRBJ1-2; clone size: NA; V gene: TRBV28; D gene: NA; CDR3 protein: CASSLSSRGRRGYTF; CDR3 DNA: TGTGCCAGCAGTTTATCGTCCAGAGGGCGTCGAGGCTACACCTTC
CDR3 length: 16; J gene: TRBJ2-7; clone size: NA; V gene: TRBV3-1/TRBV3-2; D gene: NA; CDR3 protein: CASSQRGSVSDYEQYF; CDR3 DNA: TGTGCCAGCAGCCAAAGGGGGTCGGTCTCAGACTACGAGCAGTACTTC
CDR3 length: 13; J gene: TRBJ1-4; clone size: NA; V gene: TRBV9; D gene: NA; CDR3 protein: CASSAGINGKLFF; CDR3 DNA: TGTGCCAGCAGCGCGGGGATAAATGGGAAACTGTTTTTT
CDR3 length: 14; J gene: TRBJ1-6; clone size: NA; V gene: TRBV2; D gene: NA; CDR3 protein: CASNHRDINSPLHF; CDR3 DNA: TGTGCCAGTAACCATCGGGACATAAATTCACCCCTCCACTTT
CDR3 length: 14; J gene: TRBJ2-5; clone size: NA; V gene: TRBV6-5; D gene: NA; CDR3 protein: CASSYTGAAETQYF; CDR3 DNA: TGTGCCAGCAGTTACACGGGGGCGGCAGAGACCCAGTACTTC
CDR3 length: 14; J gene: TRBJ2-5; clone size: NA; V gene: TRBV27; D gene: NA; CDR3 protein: CASIIQDSQETQYF; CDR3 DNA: TGTGCCAGCATCATACAGGACTCTCAAGAGACCCAGTACTTC
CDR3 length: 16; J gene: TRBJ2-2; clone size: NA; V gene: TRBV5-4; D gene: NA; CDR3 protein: CASSLTPGANTGELFF; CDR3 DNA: TGTGCCAGCAGCTTAACCCCCGGGGCGAACACCGGGGAGCTGTTTTTT
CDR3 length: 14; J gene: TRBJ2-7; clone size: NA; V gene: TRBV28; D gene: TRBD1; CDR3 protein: CASREGTGSDEQYF; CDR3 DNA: TGTGCCAGCAGGGAGGGGACAGGGTCCGACGAGCAGTACTTC